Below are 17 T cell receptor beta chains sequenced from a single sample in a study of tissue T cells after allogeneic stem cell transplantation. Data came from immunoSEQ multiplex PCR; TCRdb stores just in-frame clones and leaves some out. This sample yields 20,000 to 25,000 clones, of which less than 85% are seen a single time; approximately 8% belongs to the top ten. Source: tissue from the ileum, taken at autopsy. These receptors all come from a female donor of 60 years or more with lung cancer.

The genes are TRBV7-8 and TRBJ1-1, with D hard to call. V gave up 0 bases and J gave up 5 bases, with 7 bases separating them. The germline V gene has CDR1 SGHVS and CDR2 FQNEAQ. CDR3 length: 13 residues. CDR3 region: CASSLARITEAFF. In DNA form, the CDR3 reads TGTGCCAGCAGCTTAGCCAGGATAACTGAAGCTTTCTTT.

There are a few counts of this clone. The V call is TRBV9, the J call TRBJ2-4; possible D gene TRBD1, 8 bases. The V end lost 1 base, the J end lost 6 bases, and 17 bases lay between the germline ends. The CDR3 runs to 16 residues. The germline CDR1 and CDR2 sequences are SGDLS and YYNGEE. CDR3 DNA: TGTGCCAGCAGCGTAAGCGGGGCAGGGGGCAGAAACATTCAGTACTTC. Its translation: CASSVSGAGGRNIQYF.

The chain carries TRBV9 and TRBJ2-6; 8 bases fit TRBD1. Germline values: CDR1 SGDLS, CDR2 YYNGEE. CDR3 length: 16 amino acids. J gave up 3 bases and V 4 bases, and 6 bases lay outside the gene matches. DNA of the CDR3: TGTGCCAGCAGCTCAGGGGGCAGAAGTGGGGCCAACGTCCTGACTTTC. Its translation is CASSSGGRSGANVLTF.

The CDR3 loop is CASSFLGYNQPQHF. The CDR3 nucleotides are TGTGCCAGCAGTTTTTTGGGGTACAATCAGCCCCAGCATTTT. The rearrangement uses TRBV27 and TRBJ1-5; D unresolved. The CDR3 length is 14 residues. Looked up from germline, CDR1 is MNHEY and CDR2 is SMNVEV (reference sequence). The ends were cut back, 3 bases at V and 3 bases at J, with 9 bases in the middle.

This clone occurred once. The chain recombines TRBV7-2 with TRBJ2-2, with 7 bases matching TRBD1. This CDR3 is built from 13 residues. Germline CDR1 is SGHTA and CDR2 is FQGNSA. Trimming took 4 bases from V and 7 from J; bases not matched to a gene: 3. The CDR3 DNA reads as TGTGCCAGCAGCTCACAGGGGAGCGGGGAGCTGTTTTTT. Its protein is CASSSQGSGELFF.

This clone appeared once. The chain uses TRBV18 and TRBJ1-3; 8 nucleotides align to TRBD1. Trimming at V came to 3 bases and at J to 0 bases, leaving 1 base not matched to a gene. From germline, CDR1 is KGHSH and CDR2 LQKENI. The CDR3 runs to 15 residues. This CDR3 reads CASSPDRGSGNTIYF. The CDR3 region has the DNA TGTGCCAGCTCACCCGACAGGGGCTCTGGAAACACCATATATTTT.

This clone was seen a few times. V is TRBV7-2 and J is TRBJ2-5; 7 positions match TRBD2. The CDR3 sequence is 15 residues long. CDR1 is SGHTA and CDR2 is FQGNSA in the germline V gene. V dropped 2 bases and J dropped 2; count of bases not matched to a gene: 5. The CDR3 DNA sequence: TGTGCCAGCAGCTTAATGCGGGGGAGACAAGAGACCCAGTACTTC. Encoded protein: CASSLMRGRQETQYF. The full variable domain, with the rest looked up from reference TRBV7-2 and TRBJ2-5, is GAGVSQSPSNKVTEKGKDVELRCDPISGHTALYWYRQSLGQGLEFLIYFQGNSAPDKSGLPSDRFSAERTGGSVSTLTIQRTQQEDSAVYLCASSLMRGRQETQYFGPGTRLLVL.

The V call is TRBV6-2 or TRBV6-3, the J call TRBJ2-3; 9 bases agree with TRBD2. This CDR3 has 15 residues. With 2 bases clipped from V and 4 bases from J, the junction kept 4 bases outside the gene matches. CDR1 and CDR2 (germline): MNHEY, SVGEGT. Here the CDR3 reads CASSYKGLAPDTQYF. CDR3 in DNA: TGTGCCAGCAGTTACAAGGGACTAGCTCCAGATACGCAGTATTTT.

The CDR3 protein is CASSPIFGGRTYEQYF. CDR3 DNA sequence: TGTGCCAGCAGTCCTATTTTCGGGGGACGGACCTACGAGCAGTACTTC. The J gene is TRBJ2-7, the V gene TRBV28; the D gene is possibly TRBD2 (6 bases). Germline V lookup: CDR1 MDHEN, CDR2 SYDVKM. The CDR3 is 16 residues long. The germline V and J ends were trimmed by 5 bases and 2 bases, with 19 bases remaining between them.

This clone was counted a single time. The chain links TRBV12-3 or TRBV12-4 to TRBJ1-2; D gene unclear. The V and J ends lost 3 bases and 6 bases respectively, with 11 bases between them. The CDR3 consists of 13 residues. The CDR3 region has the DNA TGTGCCAGCAGTTTTCGGCCTCTGCATGGCTACACCTTC. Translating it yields CASSFRPLHGYTF.

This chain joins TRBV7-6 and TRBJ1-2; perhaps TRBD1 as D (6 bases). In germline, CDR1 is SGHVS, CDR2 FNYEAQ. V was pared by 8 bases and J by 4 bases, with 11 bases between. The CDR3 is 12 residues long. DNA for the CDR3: TGTGCCAGCGGGCAGGGGCGCTATGGCTACACCTTC. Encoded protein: CASGQGRYGYTF. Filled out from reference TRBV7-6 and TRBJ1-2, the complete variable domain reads GAGVSQSPRYKVTKRGQDVALRCDPISGHVSLYWYRQALGQGPEFLTYFNYEAQQDKSGLPNDRFSAERPEGSISTLTIQRTEQRDSAMYRCASGQGRYGYTFGSGTRLTVV.

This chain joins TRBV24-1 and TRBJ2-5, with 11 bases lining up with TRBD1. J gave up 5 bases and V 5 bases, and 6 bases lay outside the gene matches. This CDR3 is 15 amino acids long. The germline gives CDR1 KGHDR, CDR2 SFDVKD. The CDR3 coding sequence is TGTGCCACCAGTGTCGGGGGGACAGGGGGTGAGACCCAGTACTTC. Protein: CATSVGGTGGETQYF.

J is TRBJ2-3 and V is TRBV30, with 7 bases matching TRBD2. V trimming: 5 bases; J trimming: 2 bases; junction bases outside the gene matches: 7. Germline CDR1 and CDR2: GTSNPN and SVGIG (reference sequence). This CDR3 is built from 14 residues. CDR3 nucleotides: TGTGCCTGGGGTTCGGGAGGACTCACAGATACGCAGTATTTT. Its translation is CAWGSGGLTDTQYF.

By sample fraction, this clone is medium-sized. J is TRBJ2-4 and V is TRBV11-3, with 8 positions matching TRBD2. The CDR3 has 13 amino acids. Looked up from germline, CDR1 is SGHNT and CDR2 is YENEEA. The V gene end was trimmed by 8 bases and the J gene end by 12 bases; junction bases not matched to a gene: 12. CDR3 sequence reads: CASGHRAGGPQYF. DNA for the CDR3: TGTGCCAGCGGCCATCGGGCGGGGGGCCCTCAGTACTTC.

The CDR3 DNA is TGTGCCTGGAGGCCCAGTCCTAACTATGGCTACACCTTC. Protein: CAWRPSPNYGYTF. The chain links TRBV30 to TRBJ1-2, with D unclear. CDR1 and CDR2 from the germline V gene are GTSNPN and SVGIG (reference sequence). Trimming pared 3 bases from V and 0 bases from J, leaving 8 bases between. The CDR3 runs 13 residues.

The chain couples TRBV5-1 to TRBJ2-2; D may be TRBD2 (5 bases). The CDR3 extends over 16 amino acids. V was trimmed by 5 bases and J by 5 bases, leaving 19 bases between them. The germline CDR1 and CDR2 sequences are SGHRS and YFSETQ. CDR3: CASRSGTTLGTGELFF. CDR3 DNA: TGCGCCAGCAGGAGCGGTACCACCTTGGGGACCGGGGAGCTGTTTTTT.

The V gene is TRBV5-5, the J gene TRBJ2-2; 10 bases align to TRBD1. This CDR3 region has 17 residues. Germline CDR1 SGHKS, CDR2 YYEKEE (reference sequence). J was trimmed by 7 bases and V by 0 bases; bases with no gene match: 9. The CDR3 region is CASSLAGGQGVNGELFF. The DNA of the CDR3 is TGTGCCAGCAGCTTGGCCGGCGGACAGGGGGTAAACGGGGAGCTGTTTTTT. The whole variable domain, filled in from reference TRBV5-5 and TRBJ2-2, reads DAGVTQSPTHLIKTRGQQVTLRCSPISGHKSVSWYQQVLGQGPQFIFQYYEKEERGRGNFPDRFSARQFPNYSSELNVNALLLGDSALYLCASSLAGGQGVNGELFFGEGSRLTVL.